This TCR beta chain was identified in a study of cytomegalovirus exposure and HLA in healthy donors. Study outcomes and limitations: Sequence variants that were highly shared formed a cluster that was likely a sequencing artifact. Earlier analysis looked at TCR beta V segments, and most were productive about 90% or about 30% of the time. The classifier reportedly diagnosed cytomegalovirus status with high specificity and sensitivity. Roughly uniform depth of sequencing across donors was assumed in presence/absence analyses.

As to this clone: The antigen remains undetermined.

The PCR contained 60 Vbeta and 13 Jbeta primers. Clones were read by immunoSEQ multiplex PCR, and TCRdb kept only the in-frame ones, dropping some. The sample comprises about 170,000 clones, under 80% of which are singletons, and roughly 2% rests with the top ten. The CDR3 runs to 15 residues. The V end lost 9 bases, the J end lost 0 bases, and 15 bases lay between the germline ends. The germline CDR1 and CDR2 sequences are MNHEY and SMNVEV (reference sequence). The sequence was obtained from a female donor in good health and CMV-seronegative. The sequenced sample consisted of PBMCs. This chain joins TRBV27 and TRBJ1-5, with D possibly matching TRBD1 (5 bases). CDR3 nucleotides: TGTGCCAGTGGAAACAGGAGGGTTAGCAATCAGCCCCAGCATTTT. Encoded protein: CASGNRRVSNQPQHF.